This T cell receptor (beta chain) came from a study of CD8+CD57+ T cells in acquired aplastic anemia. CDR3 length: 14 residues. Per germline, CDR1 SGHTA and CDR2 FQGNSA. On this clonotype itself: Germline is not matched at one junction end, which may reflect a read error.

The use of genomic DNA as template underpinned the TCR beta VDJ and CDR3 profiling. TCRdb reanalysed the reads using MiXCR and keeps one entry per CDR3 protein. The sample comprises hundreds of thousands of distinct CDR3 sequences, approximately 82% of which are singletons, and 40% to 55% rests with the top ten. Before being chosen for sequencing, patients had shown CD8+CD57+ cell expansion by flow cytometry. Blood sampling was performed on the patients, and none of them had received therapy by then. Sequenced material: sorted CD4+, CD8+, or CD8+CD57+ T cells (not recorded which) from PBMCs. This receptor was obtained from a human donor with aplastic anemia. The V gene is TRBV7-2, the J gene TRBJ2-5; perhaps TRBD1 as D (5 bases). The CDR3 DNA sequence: TGTGCCAGCAGCCGAGGCAGCGTGGCCGAGGACACGCACTTC. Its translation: CASSRGSVAEDTHF. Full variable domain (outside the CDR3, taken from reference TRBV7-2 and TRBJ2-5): GAGVSQSPSNKVTEKGKDVELRCDPISGHTALYWYRQSLGQGLEFLIYFQGNSAPDKSGLPSDRFSAERTGGSVSTLTIQRTQQEDSAVYLCASSRGSVAEDTHFGPGTRLLVL.